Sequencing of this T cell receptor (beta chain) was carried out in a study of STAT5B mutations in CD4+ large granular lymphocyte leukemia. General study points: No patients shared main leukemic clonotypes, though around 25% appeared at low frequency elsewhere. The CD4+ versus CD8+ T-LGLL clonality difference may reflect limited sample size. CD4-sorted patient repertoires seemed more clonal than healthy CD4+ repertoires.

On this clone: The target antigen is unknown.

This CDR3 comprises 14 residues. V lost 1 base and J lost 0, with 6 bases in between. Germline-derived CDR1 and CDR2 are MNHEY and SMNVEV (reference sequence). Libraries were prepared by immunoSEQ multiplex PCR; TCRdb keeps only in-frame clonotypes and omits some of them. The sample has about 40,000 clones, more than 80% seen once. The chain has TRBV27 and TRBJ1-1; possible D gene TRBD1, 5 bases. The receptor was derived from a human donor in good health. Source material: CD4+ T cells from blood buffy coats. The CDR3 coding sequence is TGTGCCAGCAGTTTATTAGGGGTGAACACTGAAGCTTTCTTT. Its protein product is CASSLLGVNTEAFF.